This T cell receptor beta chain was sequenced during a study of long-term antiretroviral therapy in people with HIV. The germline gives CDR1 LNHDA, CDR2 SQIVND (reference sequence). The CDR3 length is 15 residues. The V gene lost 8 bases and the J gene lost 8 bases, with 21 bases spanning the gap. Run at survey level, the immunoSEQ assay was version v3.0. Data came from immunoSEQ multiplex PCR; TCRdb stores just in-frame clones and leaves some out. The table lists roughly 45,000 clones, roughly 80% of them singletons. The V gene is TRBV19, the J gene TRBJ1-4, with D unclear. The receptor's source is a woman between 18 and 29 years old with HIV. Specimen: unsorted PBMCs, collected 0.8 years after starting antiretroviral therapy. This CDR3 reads CASHDRRLGGEKLFF. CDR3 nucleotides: TGTGCCAGTCACGATCGGCGGTTGGGAGGGGAAAAACTGTTTTTT.